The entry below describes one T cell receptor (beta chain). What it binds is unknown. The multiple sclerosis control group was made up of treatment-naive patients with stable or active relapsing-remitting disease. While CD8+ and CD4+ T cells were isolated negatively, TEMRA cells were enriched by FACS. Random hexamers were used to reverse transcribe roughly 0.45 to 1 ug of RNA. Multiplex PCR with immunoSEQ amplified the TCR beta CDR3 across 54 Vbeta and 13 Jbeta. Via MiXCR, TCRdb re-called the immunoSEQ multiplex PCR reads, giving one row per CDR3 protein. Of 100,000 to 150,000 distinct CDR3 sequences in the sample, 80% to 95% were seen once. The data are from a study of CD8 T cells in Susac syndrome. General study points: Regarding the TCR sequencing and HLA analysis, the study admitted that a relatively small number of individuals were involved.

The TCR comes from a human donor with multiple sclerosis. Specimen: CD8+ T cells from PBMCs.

CDR3 DNA sequence: TGTGCCAGCAACTACGTTACCCCCTCATCCTACAATGAGCAGTTCTTC. The encoded protein is CASNYVTPSSYNEQFF. The genes are TRBV25-1 and TRBJ2-1; D call uncertain. The CDR3 length is 16 residues. V gave up 7 bases and J gave up 1 base, with 17 bases separating them. CDR1 and CDR2 from the germline V gene are MGHDK and SYGVNS.